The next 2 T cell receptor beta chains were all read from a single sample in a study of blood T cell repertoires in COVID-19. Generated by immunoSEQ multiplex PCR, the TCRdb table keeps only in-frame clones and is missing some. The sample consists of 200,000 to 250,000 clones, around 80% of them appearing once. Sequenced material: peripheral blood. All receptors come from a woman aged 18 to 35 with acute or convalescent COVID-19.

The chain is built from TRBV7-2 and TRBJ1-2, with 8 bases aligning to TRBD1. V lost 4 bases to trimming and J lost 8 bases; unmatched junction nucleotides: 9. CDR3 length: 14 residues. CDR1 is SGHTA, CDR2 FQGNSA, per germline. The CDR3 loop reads CASSSSTGAGGYTF. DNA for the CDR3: TGTGCCAGCAGCTCCTCGACAGGGGCCGGCGGCTACACCTTC.

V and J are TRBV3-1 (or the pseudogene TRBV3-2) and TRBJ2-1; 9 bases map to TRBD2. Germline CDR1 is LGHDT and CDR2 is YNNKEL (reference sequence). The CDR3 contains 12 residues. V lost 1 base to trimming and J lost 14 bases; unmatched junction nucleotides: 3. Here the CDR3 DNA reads TGTGCCAGCAGCCAAGCTAGCGGGATAAAGTTCTTC. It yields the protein CASSQASGIKFF.